This T cell receptor (beta chain) was sequenced during a study of blood T cell repertoires in COVID-19. Original processing methods: From reference gene primer amplification, estimates of nucleated cell counts were derived. Profiling relied on immunoSEQ multiplex PCR, and the TCRdb table lists in-frame clones only, not all of them. D and trimming come from the DNA, and the V and J calls and clone size come from that table. The sample lists more than 110,000 clones, around 79% seen once, with over 2.5% in the top ten. Participants, roughly 18 to 100 years old, spanned around 25 US areas. In assigning cohorts, the study relied on participant-reported clinical history. The study counted Cohort 3 donors as recovered given two negative PCRs, clearance, or symptom resolution. J lost 2 bases, V lost 3 bases, and 6 bases had no gene match. Germline lookup yields CDR1 KGHSH and CDR2 LQKENI. The CDR3 length is 15 residues.

The chain has TRBV18 and TRBJ1-1, with TRBD1 matching over 7 bases. The sequenced sample was PBMCs or T cells enriched from blood (not recorded which). The sequence was obtained from a woman in her 50s who had recovered from COVID-19. CDR3 loop: CASSPLAGGNTEAFF. The CDR3 region has the DNA TGTGCCAGCTCACCTCTGGCAGGGGGTAACACTGAAGCTTTCTTT.